These 32 T cell receptor beta chains were all obtained from the same sample, sequenced in a study of cytomegalovirus exposure and HLA in healthy donors. Researchers ran the PCR with 60 Vbeta and 13 Jbeta primers. Profiled with immunoSEQ multiplex PCR; TCRdb holds only in-frame clones, not every one. The sample holds over 100,000 clones, around four fifths seen once. The sequenced sample was PBMCs. The receptors come from a male donor in good health and CMV-seronegative.

The chain employs TRBV9 and TRBJ2-3, with 7 nucleotides matching TRBD2. This CDR3 region has 14 residues. Per germline, CDR1 SGDLS and CDR2 YYNGEE. V lost 4 bases and J lost 2; bases outside the gene matches: 4. DNA of the CDR3: TGTGCCAGCAGCTTGGGGGGGGACACAGATACGCAGTATTTT. Translated, it gives CASSLGGDTDTQYF.

The rearrangement joins TRBV14 to TRBJ2-3; D is unclear. V lost 1 base to trimming and J lost 5 bases, with 4 bases between them. Germline V CDR1 and CDR2: SGHDN, FVKESK. The CDR3 runs 12 residues. The CDR3 protein is CASSQVKDTQYF. The DNA of the CDR3 is TGTGCCAGCAGCCAAGTTAAAGATACGCAGTATTTT.

Only a few counts were recorded for this clone. The chain uses TRBV6-1 and TRBJ2-7; 10 nucleotides match TRBD2. V shed 6 bases and J 9 bases; nucleotides not matched to a gene: 8. The CDR3 has 13 residues. Germline V lookup: CDR1 MNHNS, CDR2 SASEGT. The CDR3 sequence is CASRRTSGTGQYF. The CDR3 coding sequence is TGTGCCAGCAGGCGGACTAGCGGTACGGGGCAGTACTTC.

This clone turned up a few times. The V gene is TRBV5-4, the J gene TRBJ2-1, with 10 bases identical to TRBD2. Germline CDR1 reads SGHNT; CDR2 reads YYREEE (reference sequence). CDR3 size: 15 residues. V dropped 4 bases and J dropped 4; count of bases not matched to a gene: 5. CDR3 DNA: TGTGCCAGCAGCGCAGATAGCGGGAGGTACAATGAGCAGTTCTTC. Amino acids: CASSADSGRYNEQFF.

This clone was recorded only once. The rearrangement links TRBV5-5 to TRBJ1-5; D is uncertain. The CDR3 length is 14 residues. Germline loops: CDR1 SGHKS, CDR2 YYEKEE (reference sequence). V gave up 5 bases and J gave up 0 bases, with 9 bases separating them. The CDR3 region is CASSPRYSNQPQHF. The CDR3 DNA follows: TGTGCCAGCAGTCCGCGGTATAGCAATCAGCCCCAGCATTTT.

CDR3 amino acids: CASSGGGPGTGNAQYF. The CDR3 bases are TGTGCCAGCAGTGGGGGGGGTCCCGGGACAGGGAACGCGCAGTATTTT. The chain uses TRBV25-1 and TRBJ2-3; 9 bases line up with TRBD1. J gave up 10 bases and V 4 bases, and 15 bases lay outside the gene matches. Looked up from germline, CDR1 is MGHDK and CDR2 is SYGVNS. The CDR3 has 16 amino acids.

Here the CDR3 DNA reads TGTGCCAGCAGGGTTACAGGGGGAAATCAGCCCCAGCATTTT. Protein product: CASRVTGGNQPQHF. The chain uses TRBV7-2 and TRBJ1-5; TRBD1 matches 8 bases. This CDR3 contains 14 residues. Trimming at V came to 6 bases and at J to 4 bases, leaving 5 bases not matched to a gene. The germline V gene encodes CDR1 SGHTA and CDR2 FQGNSA.

The chain is built from TRBV5-1 and TRBJ2-7; 7 bases fit TRBD1. The trim removed 4 bases at V and 2 bases at J, leaving 6 bases unmatched. Germline V gene data show CDR1 as SGHRS and CDR2 as YFSETQ. CDR3 length: 14 amino acids. The CDR3 coding sequence is TGCGCCAGCAGCACCGGGACAGTTACCTACGAGCAGTACTTC. This sequence encodes CASSTGTVTYEQYF.

This CDR3 reads CASSGQGFSYEQYF. Here the CDR3 DNA reads TGTGCCAGCTCCGGACAGGGATTCTCCTACGAGCAGTACTTC. The genes are TRBV18 and TRBJ2-7, with 8 bases aligning to TRBD1. This CDR3 has 14 residues. The V gene end was trimmed by 6 bases and the J gene end by 0 bases; junction bases not matched to a gene: 4. Germline values: CDR1 KGHSH, CDR2 LQKENI.

The chain employs TRBV5-7 and TRBJ1-5; 7 nucleotides line up with TRBD1. TRBV5-7 is designated an ORF whose function remains uncertain. This CDR3 is 17 amino acids long. V shed 4 bases and J 4 bases; nucleotides not matched to a gene: 14. The CDR3 DNA sequence: TGTGCCAGCAGCCGTGGACAGGTCCTTAGGGGGAATCAGCCCCAGCATTTT. Its protein is CASSRGQVLRGNQPQHF.

The V gene is TRBV7-2, the J gene TRBJ2-5; 8 positions agree with TRBD2. Germline V gives CDR1 SGHTA, CDR2 FQGNSA. V was clipped by 1 base and J by 3 bases; unmatched bases: 13. There are 18 residues in the CDR3. CDR3 bases: TGTGCCAGCAGCTTAGAACGTCTAGCGGGCGGGCCCGAAGAGACCCAGTACTTC. It encodes CASSLERLAGGPEETQYF.

The chain has TRBV30 and TRBJ2-5, with no clear D. CDR3 length equals 14 residues. With 3 bases removed from V and 1 base from J, the gap between germline ends came to 12 bases. CDR1 GTSNPN and CDR2 SVGIG come from the germline V gene (reference sequence). CDR3 residues: CAWRKRSTQETQYF. The DNA for the CDR3 is TGTGCCTGGAGGAAGCGTTCAACCCAAGAGACCCAGTACTTC.

The chain employs TRBV15 and TRBJ1-4, with TRBD1 matching over 7 bases. This CDR3 region has 16 residues. Germline V CDR1 and CDR2: LNHNV, YYDKDF (reference sequence). The ends lost 0 bases at V and 8 bases at J; junction bases unmatched: 9. Here the CDR3 DNA reads TGTGCCACCAGCAGAGATCGGGGGACAGTGGGAGAAAAACTGTTTTTT. Its protein product is CATSRDRGTVGEKLFF. The whole variable domain, remainder taken from reference TRBV15 and TRBJ1-4, is DAMVIQNPRYQVTQFGKPVTLSCSQTLNHNVMYWYQQKSSQAPKLLFHYYDKDFNNEADTPDNFQSRRPNTSFCFLDIRSPGLGDTAMYLCATSRDRGTVGEKLFFGSGTQLSVL.

This chain connects TRBV4-2 to TRBJ2-5, with 8 bases identical to TRBD1. From germline, CDR1 is LGHNA and CDR2 YNFKEQ. J gave up 1 base and V 0 bases, and 13 bases lay outside the gene matches. CDR3 length equals 19 residues. Here the CDR3 reads CASSQERTGQGYSQETQYF. Here the CDR3 DNA reads TGTGCCAGCAGCCAAGAACGAACCGGACAGGGTTATAGCCAAGAGACCCAGTACTTC.

The V call is TRBV12-2, the J call TRBJ1-2. TRBV12-2 constitutes a pseudogene. The CDR3 covers 21 residues. The CDR3 region is CASRVIVAQVRREEQNYGYTF. The CDR3 DNA reads TGTGCAAGTCGCGTTATAGTCGCTCAGGTAAGGCGGGAAGAGCAAAACTATGGCTACACCTTC.

About this clone: Germline is not matched at one junction end, which may reflect a read error. The chain uses TRBV6-5 and TRBJ1-1; D is possibly TRBD1 (5 bases). The CDR3 length is 14 residues. Germline assignment: CDR1 MNHEY and CDR2 SVGAGI. The CDR3 protein is CASSYAGPRQPRTF. In DNA, the CDR3 is TGTGCCAGCAGTTACGCCGGTCCCCGACAGCCTCGAACTTTT.

The V gene is TRBV27, the J gene TRBJ2-2; 9 nucleotides align to TRBD1. Germline CDR1 and CDR2: MNHEY and SMNVEV (reference sequence). The CDR3 covers 16 residues. V dropped 0 bases and J dropped 4; count of bases not matched to a gene: 3. CDR3 amino acids: CASSLSDRGSTGELFF. DNA for the CDR3: TGTGCCAGCAGTTTATCCGACAGGGGGAGCACCGGGGAGCTGTTTTTT.

This clone was seen more than once but under ten times. The rearrangement links TRBV5-1 to TRBJ1-4, with 8 bases lining up with TRBD1. This CDR3 spans 14 amino acids. Germline-derived CDR1 and CDR2 are SGHRS and YFSETQ. Trimming took 0 bases from V and 6 from J; bases not matched to a gene: 1. In nucleotides, the CDR3 is TGCGCCAGCAGCTTGGGGGGACAGGATGAAAAACTGTTTTTT. This codes for CASSLGGQDEKLFF.

The chain has TRBV28 and TRBJ1-3; maybe TRBD1 (6 bases). V was clipped by 3 bases and J by 0 bases, with 21 bases between them. Germline values: CDR1 MDHEN, CDR2 SYDVKM. CDR3 length: 19 amino acids. CDR3 region: CASSFWGPTGSSSGNTIYF. The CDR3 DNA sequence: TGTGCCAGCAGTTTTTGGGGGCCTACAGGGTCGAGCTCTGGAAACACCATATATTTT.

V is TRBV7-9 and J is TRBJ2-7, with a tentative D call TRBD2 (5 bases). The CDR3 loop spans 15 amino acids. Trimming took off 1 base at V and 2 bases at J, with 12 bases between the two ends. The germline CDR1 and CDR2 sequences are SEHNR and FQNEAQ (reference sequence). The CDR3 coding sequence is TGTGCCAGCAGCTTAGGAACGGGGTTCGCCTACGAGCAGTACTTC. Protein sequence: CASSLGTGFAYEQYF.

V is TRBV28 and J is TRBJ2-1; D is unclear. From germline, CDR1 is MDHEN and CDR2 SYDVKM. The length of the CDR3 is 15 residues. V was shortened by 2 bases and J by 3 bases, with 11 bases between the two germline ends. The CDR3 loop is CASSLKAELYNEQFF. In DNA, the CDR3 is TGTGCCAGCAGTTTAAAGGCGGAGCTCTACAATGAGCAGTTCTTC.

The chain couples TRBV29-1 to TRBJ2-1, with TRBD1 matching 9 bases. V dropped 7 bases and J dropped 14; count of bases not matched to a gene: 0. Germline V lookup: CDR1 SQVTM, CDR2 ANQGSEA. This CDR3 has 8 residues. The DNA for the CDR3 is TGCAGCGGGGACAGGGAGTTCTTC. This gives the protein CSGDREFF.

The CDR3 reads CASSLTDYEQYF. CDR3 coding DNA: TGCGCCAGCAGCTTAACGGACTACGAGCAGTACTTC. This chain links TRBV5-1 with TRBJ2-5, with D uncertain. The DNA end lines up better with TRBJ2-7; the J call may be wrong. Germline CDR1 is SGHRS and CDR2 is YFSETQ. The CDR3 loop spans 12 amino acids.

This chain connects TRBV5-1 to TRBJ2-7; 8 bases match TRBD2. The germline V gene has CDR1 SGHRS and CDR2 YFSETQ. The CDR3 is 13 amino acids. Trimming cost V 3 bases and J 7 bases; bases outside gene matches: 6. The CDR3 nucleotides read TGCGCCAGCAGCTCCGGGAGGGGCCGGGAGCAGTACTTC. This codes for CASSSGRGREQYF.

The chain is built from TRBV11-3 and TRBJ1-6; perhaps TRBD1 as D (5 bases). There are 15 residues in the CDR3. With 5 bases removed from V and 3 bases from J, the gap between germline ends came to 11 bases. Germline V gene data show CDR1 as SGHNT and CDR2 as YENEEA. CDR3 amino acids: CASSHGTDYNSPLHF. CDR3 nucleotides: TGTGCCAGCAGCCATGGGACTGACTATAATTCACCCCTCCACTTT.

The rearrangement uses TRBV5-4 and TRBJ2-7; a possible D gene is TRBD2 (6 bases). The CDR3 contains 15 residues. Germline V gene data show CDR1 as SGHNT and CDR2 as YYREEE (reference sequence). V lost 7 bases and J 1 base, leaving 18 bases between the germline ends. CDR3 in DNA: TGTGCCAGCTCCAAGGGAAGCGGGCCTTCCTACGAGCAGTACTTC. The encoded protein is CASSKGSGPSYEQYF.

This chain connects TRBV5-5 to TRBJ2-2; 10 bases match TRBD2. CDR3 length: 15 amino acids. CDR1 is SGHKS and CDR2 is YYEKEE in the germline V gene (reference sequence). V lost 3 bases to trimming and J lost 6 bases; unmatched junction nucleotides: 5. CDR3 sequence (DNA): TGTGCCAGCAGCTCACTAGCGGGAAAAGCCGGGGAGCTGTTTTTT. It translates to CASSSLAGKAGELFF.

The chain has TRBV9 and TRBJ2-7; TRBD1 might be the D (5 bases). Trimming pared 0 bases from V and 8 bases from J, leaving 9 bases between. The CDR3 spans 12 residues. Germline lookup yields CDR1 SGDLS and CDR2 YYNGEE. The CDR3 spells CASSVDQDKQYF. For the CDR3, the DNA is TGTGCCAGCAGCGTAGATCAGGACAAGCAGTACTTC. Full variable domain (missing parts from reference TRBV9 and TRBJ2-7): DSGVTQTPKHLITATGQRVTLRCSPRSGDLSVYWYQQSLDQGLQFLIQYYNGEERAKGNILERFSAQQFPDLHSELNLSSLELGDSALYFCASSVDQDKQYFGPGTRLTVT.

The chain recombines TRBV5-1 with TRBJ2-2; D ambiguous. Germline loops: CDR1 SGHRS, CDR2 YFSETQ. The CDR3 runs to 15 residues. Trimming shortened V by 3 bases and J by 0 bases, and 9 bases separated the two germline ends. The CDR3 nucleotides are TGCGCCAGCAGCTCCAGGAATTCGAACACCGGGGAGCTGTTTTTT. Translating gives CASSSRNSNTGELFF. Using reference TRBV5-1 and TRBJ2-2 for the parts outside the CDR3, the full variable domain is KAGVTQTPRYLIKTRGQQVTLSCSPISGHRSVSWYQQTPGQGLQFLFEYFSETQRNKGNFPGRFSGRQFSNSRSEMNVSTLELGDSALYLCASSSRNSNTGELFFGEGSRLTVL.

This clone was recorded once. This chain joins TRBV19 and TRBJ1-5; possible D gene TRBD1, 6 bases. The CDR3 has 13 amino acids. Germline CDR1 LNHDA, CDR2 SQIVND (reference sequence). Trimming took off 10 bases at V and 7 bases at J, with 17 bases between the two ends. CDR3 protein: CAIGARGGQPQHF. CDR3 nucleotides: TGTGCCATTGGGGCCCGGGGGGGCCAGCCCCAGCATTTT.

This sequence joins TRBV28 and TRBJ1-2; TRBD1 matches at 9 bases. This CDR3 contains 12 residues. V lost 11 bases, J lost 7 bases, and 8 bases stayed unmatched. Per the germline V gene, CDR1 is MDHEN and CDR2 is SYDVKM. CDR3 protein: CAGRDRVGGYTF. CDR3 DNA: TGTGCCGGACGGGACAGGGTGGGTGGCTACACCTTC.

The chain carries TRBV28 and TRBJ2-7, with TRBD2 as a possible D gene (5 bases). Germline CDR1 reads MDHEN; CDR2 reads SYDVKM. The CDR3 contains 14 residues. Trimming shortened V by 5 bases and J by 6 bases, and 17 bases separated the two germline ends. The CDR3 is CASSPTTRAAEQYF. The DNA of the CDR3 is TGTGCCAGCAGTCCCACGACCCGAGCGGCCGAGCAGTACTTC. The variable domain in full, completed from reference TRBV28 and TRBJ2-7, reads DVKVTQSSRYLVKRTGEKVFLECVQDMDHENMFWYRQDPGLGLRLIYFSYDVKMKEKGDIPEGYSVSREKKERFSLILESASTNQTSMYLCASSPTTRAAEQYFGPGTRLTVT.